The rows below give T cell receptor beta chains drawn from one sample of a study of CD8 T cells in ankylosing spondylitis. TCRdb re-derived calls from the 5' RACE reads in MiXCR, one entry per CDR3 protein. Found here are roughly 220,000 distinct CDR3 sequences, roughly a tenth of them singletons; the top ten hold around a fifth. Sequencing was done on a sample of blood, either unsorted or a sorted T cell fraction (not recorded which). All receptors derive from a male donor with ankylosing spondylitis or in good health (not recorded which). The conserved cysteine and the conserved F or W are not part of the CDR3 here.

TRBV20-1 | SARGGTGGTEAF
TRBV5-6 | ASSRGWGPGGELF
TRBV5-1 | ASSTGTGTGANNEQF
TRBV5-5 | ASYLGTDNQPQH
TRBV5-5 | ASSSGGVIGNQPQH
TRBV19 | ASSINRGDEQF
TRBV11-2 | ASSMRAGGELF
TRBV10-3 | AIGSGVSGANVLT
TRBV11-3 | ASSSQRTDQETQY
TRBV7-2 | ASSIGGLPYGYT
TRBV9 | ASSVDGGHYNEQF
TRBV12-5 | ASGFTPLH